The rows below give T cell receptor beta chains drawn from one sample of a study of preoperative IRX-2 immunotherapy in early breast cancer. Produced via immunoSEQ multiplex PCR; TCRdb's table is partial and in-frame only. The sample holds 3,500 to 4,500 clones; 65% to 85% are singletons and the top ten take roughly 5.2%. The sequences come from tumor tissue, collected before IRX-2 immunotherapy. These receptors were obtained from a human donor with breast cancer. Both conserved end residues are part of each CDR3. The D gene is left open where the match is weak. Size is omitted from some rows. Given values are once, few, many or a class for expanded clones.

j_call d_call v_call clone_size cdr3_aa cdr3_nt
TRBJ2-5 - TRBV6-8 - CASSGTTAVGETQYF TGTGCCAGCAGTGGAACGACGGCAGTTGGTGAGACCCAGTACTTC
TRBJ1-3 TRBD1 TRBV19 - CATYRGTAGNTIYF TGTGCCACCTACCGCGGGACAGCTGGAAACACCATATATTTT
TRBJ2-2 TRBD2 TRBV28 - CASSPLYTSGRRAGELFF TGTGCCAGCAGCCCACTATATACTAGCGGGAGAAGGGCCGGGGAGCTGTTTTTT
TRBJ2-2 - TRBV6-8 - CASPEGNTGELFF TGTGCCAGCCCCGAAGGGAACACCGGGGAGCTGTTTTTT
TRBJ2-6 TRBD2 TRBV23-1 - CASSQPGTSGTSGANVLTF TGCGCCAGCAGCCAACCGGGGACTAGCGGAACCTCTGGGGCCAACGTCCTGACTTTC
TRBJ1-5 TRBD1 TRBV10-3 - CAISEGQGGDQPQHF TGTGCCATCAGTGAGGGACAGGGGGGAGATCAGCCCCAGCATTTT
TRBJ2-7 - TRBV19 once CASSIGAVFHEQYF TGTGCCAGTAGTATAGGGGCAGTCTTCCACGAGCAGTACTTC
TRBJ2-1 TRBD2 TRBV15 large CATSSLGWLAGVREQFF TGTGCCACCAGCAGCTTGGGGTGGCTAGCGGGAGTCCGGGAGCAGTTCTTC
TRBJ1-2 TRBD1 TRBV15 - CATSLGGQGALYGYTF TGTGCCACCAGCCTAGGGGGGCAGGGGGCCCTCTATGGCTACACCTTC
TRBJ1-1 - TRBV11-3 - CASSPAGRGRNTEAFF TGTGCCAGCAGTCCTGCGGGGCGGGGGAGAAACACTGAAGCTTTCTTT
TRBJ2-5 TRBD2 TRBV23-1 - CASSPRTSGSQETQYF TGCGCCAGCAGCCCTCGGACTAGCGGGAGTCAAGAGACCCAGTACTTC
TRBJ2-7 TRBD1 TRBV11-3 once CASSPIGTGAEQYF TGTGCCAGCAGCCCCATCGGGACAGGGGCTGAGCAGTACTTC
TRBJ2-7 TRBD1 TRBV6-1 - CASSEALGQGAYEQYF TGTGCCAGCAGTGAAGCGCTGGGGCAGGGGGCCTACGAGCAGTACTTC
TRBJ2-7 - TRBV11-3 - CASSLAIGGPYEQYF TGTGCCAGCAGCTTGGCCATAGGAGGGCCCTACGAGCAGTACTTC
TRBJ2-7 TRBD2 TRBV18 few CASSPEREGLYEQYF TGTGCCAGCTCACCAGAGCGGGAGGGCCTGTACGAGCAGTACTTC
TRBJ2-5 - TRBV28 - CASIPPHQRYLQETQYF TGTGCCAGCATTCCCCCACACCAGAGGTATTTACAAGAGACCCAGTACTTC
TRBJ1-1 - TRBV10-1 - CASSESWDTEAFF TGCGCCAGCAGTGAGTCGTGGGATACTGAAGCTTTCTTT
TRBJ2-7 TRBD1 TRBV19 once CASSGLTGGYEQYF TGTGCCAGTAGTGGCCTGACAGGGGGGTACGAGCAGTACTTC
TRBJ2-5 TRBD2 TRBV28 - CASSSGLRTSGRRETQYF TGTGCCAGCAGTTCGGGACTACGGACTAGCGGGAGACGAGAGACCCAGTACTTC
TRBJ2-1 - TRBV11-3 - CASSLGGRRNEQFF TGTGCCAGCAGCTTAGGAGGGAGACGCAATGAGCAGTTCTTC
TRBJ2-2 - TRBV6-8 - CASSSAYGELFF TGTGCCAGCAGTTCGGCCTACGGGGAGCTGTTTTTT
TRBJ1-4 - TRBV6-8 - CASRRHTGTLNEKLFF TGTGCCAGCAGACGTCACACGGGTACCCTTAATGAAAAACTGTTTTTT
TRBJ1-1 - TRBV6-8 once CASSYYPVDTEAFF TGTGCCAGCAGTTACTACCCGGTTGACACTGAAGCTTTCTTT
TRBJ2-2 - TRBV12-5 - CASGSGANTGELFF TGTGCTAGTGGTTCCGGGGCGAACACCGGGGAGCTGTTTTTT
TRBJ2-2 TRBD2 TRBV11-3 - CASSLTSGGTNTGELFF TGTGCCAGCAGCTTGACTAGCGGGGGAACGAACACCGGGGAGCTGTTTTTT
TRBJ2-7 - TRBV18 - CASSPPTSYEQYF TGTGCCAGCTCACCCCCCACCTCCTACGAGCAGTACTTC
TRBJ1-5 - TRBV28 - CASSFYGDNQPQHF TGTGCCAGCAGTTTTTATGGAGACAATCAGCCCCAGCATTTT
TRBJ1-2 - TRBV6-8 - CASTPGGRIAGYTF TGTGCCAGCACGCCGGGGGGACGGATAGCTGGCTACACCTTC
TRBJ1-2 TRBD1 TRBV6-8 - CASVAPGTGDYGYTF TGTGCCAGCGTAGCCCCGGGGACAGGGGACTATGGCTACACCTTC
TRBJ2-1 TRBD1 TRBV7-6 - CASRKTGSGYNEQFF TGTGCCAGCAGAAAGACAGGGTCTGGCTACAATGAGCAGTTCTTC
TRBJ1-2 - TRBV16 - CASSLRTGSNYGYTF TGTGCCAGCAGCCTCCGTACAGGCTCTAACTATGGCTACACCTTC
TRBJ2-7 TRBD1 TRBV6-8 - CAISGRQIFRDRDPYEQYF TGTGCCATCAGTGGGAGGCAGATATTCCGGGACAGGGATCCCTACGAGCAGTACTTC
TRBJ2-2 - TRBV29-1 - CSVAYGAGVTTGELFF TGCAGCGTTGCCTACGGAGCCGGAGTCACTACCGGGGAGCTGTTTTTT
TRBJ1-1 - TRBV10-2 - CASIANMNTEAFF TGCGCCAGCATCGCCAACATGAACACTGAAGCTTTCTTT
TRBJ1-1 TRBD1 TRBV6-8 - CASTAGGLDEAFF TGTGCCAGCACCGCAGGGGGCTTGGATGAAGCTTTCTTT
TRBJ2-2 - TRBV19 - CASRLHGGELFF TGTGCCAGTAGACTACATGGCGGGGAGCTGTTTTTT
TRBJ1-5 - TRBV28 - CASTPQVYSNQPQHF TGTGCCAGCACCCCACAGGTGTATAGCAATCAGCCCCAGCATTTT
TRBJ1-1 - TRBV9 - CASRREQGSGTEAFF TGTGCCAGCAGAAGGGAACAGGGATCGGGCACTGAAGCTTTCTTT
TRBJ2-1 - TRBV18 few CASSSGVGYNEQFF TGTGCCAGCTCGTCGGGAGTAGGCTACAATGAGCAGTTCTTC
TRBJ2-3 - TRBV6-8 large CATGGTASTDTQYF TGTGCCACCGGAGGGACAGCCAGCACAGATACGCAGTATTTT
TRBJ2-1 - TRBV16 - CASSPGAEQFF TGTGCCAGCAGCCCGGGGGCTGAGCAGTTCTTC
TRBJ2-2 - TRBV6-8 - CASSYGSQLELFF TGTGCCAGCAGTTACGGTTCCCAGTTGGAGCTGTTTTTT
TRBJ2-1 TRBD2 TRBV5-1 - CASSLPRDYYNEQFF TGCGCCAGCAGCTTACCCCGGGACTATTACAATGAGCAGTTCTTC
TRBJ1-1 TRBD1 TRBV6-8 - CASSPQGAHTEAFF TGTGCCAGCAGCCCACAGGGGGCCCACACTGAAGCTTTCTTT
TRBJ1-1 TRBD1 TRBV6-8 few CASSYGTGANTEAFF TGTGCCAGCAGTTACGGGACAGGGGCGAACACTGAAGCTTTCTTT
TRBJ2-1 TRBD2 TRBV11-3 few CASSPSGGSYVNNEQFF TGTGCCAGCAGCCCTAGCGGGGGAAGTTACGTAAACAATGAGCAGTTCTTC
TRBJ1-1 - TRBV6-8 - CASSVGGGFEAFF TGTGCCAGCAGTGTCGGGGGGGGCTTTGAAGCTTTCTTT
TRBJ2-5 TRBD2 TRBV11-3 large CASSPRTSGSSETQYF TGTGCCAGCAGCCCGCGGACTAGCGGGAGCTCTGAGACCCAGTACTTC
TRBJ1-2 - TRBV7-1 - CASSSLTGYGYTF TGTGCCAGCAGCTCCTTGACAGGCTATGGCTACACCTTC
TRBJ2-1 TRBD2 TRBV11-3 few CASSPSTSGRLNEQFF TGTGCCAGCAGCCCCTCGACTAGCGGGCGACTCAATGAGCAGTTCTTC
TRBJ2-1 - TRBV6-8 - CASSYPTEAEQFF TGTGCCAGCAGTTACCCCACAGAGGCTGAGCAGTTCTTC
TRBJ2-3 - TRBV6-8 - CASQLSTDTQYF TGTGCCAGCCAGTTGAGCACAGATACGCAGTATTTT
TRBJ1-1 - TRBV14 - CASSQVLGHNTEAFF TGTGCCAGCAGCCAAGTCTTAGGGCACAACACTGAAGCTTTCTTT
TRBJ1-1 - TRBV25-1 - CASSANLNTEAFF TGTGCCAGCAGCGCCAATTTGAACACTGAAGCTTTCTTT
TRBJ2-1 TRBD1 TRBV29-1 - CSVDQGAREQFF TGCAGCGTTGACCAGGGGGCGCGCGAGCAGTTCTTC
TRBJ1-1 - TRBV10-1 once CASSESSGSTEAFF TGCGCCAGCAGTGAGTCGTCAGGTTCCACTGAAGCTTTCTTT
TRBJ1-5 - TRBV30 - CAWSKDPHQPQHF TGTGCCTGGAGTAAAGATCCTCATCAGCCCCAGCATTTT